These 2 T cell receptor beta chains came from one sample sequenced in a study of blood T cell repertoires in COVID-19. Libraries were prepared by immunoSEQ multiplex PCR; TCRdb keeps only in-frame clonotypes and omits some of them. Among about 170,000 clones listed, approximately 82% were seen once. Sequencing used peripheral blood. Source of these receptors: a woman between 65 and 79 years old who had recovered from COVID-19.

The chain carries TRBV7-8 and TRBJ1-2; maybe TRBD1 (6 bases). V shed 5 bases and J shed 2 bases, with 12 bases lying between them. Per the germline V gene, CDR1 is SGHVS and CDR2 is FQNEAQ. This CDR3 has 14 residues. CDR3 sequence reads: CASSRRTVNYGYTF. The CDR3 nucleotides read TGTGCCAGCAGCCGTAGGACAGTCAACTATGGCTACACCTTC.

The V call is TRBV7-3, the J call TRBJ2-2; D remains unclear. The CDR3 is made up of 14 amino acids. V was shortened by 5 bases and J by 1 base, with 8 bases between the two germline ends. Germline-derived CDR1 and CDR2 are SGHTA and FQGTGA. CDR3 bases: TGTGCCAGCAGCCCCCGACTGAACACCGGGGAGCTGTTTTTT. It translates to CASSPRLNTGELFF.